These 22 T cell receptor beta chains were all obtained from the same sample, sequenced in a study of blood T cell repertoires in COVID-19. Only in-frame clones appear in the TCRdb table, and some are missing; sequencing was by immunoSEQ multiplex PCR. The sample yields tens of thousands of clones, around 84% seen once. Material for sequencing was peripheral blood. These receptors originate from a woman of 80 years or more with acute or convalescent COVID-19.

CDR3 protein: CASSSRPGQGQAYTF. CDR3 coding DNA: TGTGCCAGCAGCTCACGACCCGGACAGGGCCAAGCCTACACCTTC. The chain uses TRBV11-2 and TRBJ1-2, with 8 nucleotides matching TRBD1. There are 15 residues in the CDR3. J gave up 10 bases and V 4 bases, and 14 bases lay outside the gene matches. In germline, CDR1 is SGHAT, CDR2 FQNNGV.

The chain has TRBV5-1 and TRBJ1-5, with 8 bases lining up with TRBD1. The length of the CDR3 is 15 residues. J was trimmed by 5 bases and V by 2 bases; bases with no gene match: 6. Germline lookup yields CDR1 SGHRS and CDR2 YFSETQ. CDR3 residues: CASSLTDREDQPQHF. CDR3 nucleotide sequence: TGCGCCAGCAGCTTAACGGACAGGGAGGATCAGCCCCAGCATTTT.

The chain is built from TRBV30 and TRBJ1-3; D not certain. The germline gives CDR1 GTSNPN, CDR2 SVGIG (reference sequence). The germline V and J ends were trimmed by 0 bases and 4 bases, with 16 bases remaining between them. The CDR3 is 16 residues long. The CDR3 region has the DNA TGTGCCTGGAGTGTATCGGGCGGGTGGTCCGGAAACACCATATATTTT. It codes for CAWSVSGGWSGNTIYF.

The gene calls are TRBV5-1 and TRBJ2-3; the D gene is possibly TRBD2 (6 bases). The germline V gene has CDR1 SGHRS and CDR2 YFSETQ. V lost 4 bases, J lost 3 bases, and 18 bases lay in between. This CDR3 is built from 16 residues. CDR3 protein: CASSILRLEQTDTQYF. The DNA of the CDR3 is TGCGCCAGCAGCATACTCCGACTAGAACAAACAGATACGCAGTATTTT.

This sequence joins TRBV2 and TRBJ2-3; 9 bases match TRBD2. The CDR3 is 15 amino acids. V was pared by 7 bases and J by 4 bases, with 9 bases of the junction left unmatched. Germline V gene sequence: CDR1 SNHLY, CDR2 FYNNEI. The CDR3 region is CASTKRGATADTQYF. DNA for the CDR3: TGTGCCAGCACGAAGCGGGGGGCCACGGCAGATACGCAGTATTTT.

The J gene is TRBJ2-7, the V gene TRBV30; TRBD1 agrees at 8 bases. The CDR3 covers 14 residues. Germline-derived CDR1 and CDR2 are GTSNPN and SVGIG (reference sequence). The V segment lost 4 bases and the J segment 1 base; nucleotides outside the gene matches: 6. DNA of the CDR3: TGTGCCTGGACCCGGGACAGGATTTCCTACGAGCAGTACTTC. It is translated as CAWTRDRISYEQYF.

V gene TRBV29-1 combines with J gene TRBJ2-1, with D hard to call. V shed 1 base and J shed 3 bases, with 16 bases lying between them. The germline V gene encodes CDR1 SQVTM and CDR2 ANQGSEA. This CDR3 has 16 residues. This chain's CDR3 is CSVEGLIEENYNEQFF. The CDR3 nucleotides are TGCAGCGTTGAAGGCCTCATCGAGGAGAACTACAATGAGCAGTTCTTC.

The DNA of the CDR3 is TGTGCCAGCAGTTTTACTACAGGGAAAGCTTTCTTT. Amino acids: CASSFTTGKAFF. The chain has TRBV27 and TRBJ1-1, with D perhaps TRBD1 (6 bases). V was clipped by 3 bases and J by 9 bases, with 11 bases between them. Germline V gives CDR1 MNHEY, CDR2 SMNVEV (reference sequence). This CDR3 contains 12 residues.

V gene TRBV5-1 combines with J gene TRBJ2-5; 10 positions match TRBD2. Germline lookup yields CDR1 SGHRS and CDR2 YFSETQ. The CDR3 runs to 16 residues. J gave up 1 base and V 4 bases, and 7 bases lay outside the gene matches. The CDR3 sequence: CASSPGSSGGQETQYF. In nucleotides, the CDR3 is TGCGCCAGCAGCCCGGGCTCTAGCGGGGGCCAAGAGACCCAGTACTTC.

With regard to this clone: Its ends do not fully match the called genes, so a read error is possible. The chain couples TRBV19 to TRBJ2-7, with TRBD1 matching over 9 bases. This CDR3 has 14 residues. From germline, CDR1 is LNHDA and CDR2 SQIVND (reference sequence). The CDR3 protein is CASARDRVSHEQYF. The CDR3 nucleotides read TGTGCCAGTGCCCGGGACAGGGTCTCCCACGAGCAGTACTTC.

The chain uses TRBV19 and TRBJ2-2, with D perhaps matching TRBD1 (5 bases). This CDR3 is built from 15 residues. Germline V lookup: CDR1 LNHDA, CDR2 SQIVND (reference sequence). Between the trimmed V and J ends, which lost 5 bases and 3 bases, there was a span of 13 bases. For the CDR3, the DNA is TGTGCCAGTAGTCCCCAAGGACACGACACCGGGGAGCTGTTTTTT. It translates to CASSPQGHDTGELFF.

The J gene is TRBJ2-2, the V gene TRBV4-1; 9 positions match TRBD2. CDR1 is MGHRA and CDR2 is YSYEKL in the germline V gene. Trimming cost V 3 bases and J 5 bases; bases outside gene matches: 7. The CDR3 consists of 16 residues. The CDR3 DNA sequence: TGCGCCAGCAGCCATGGTAGCGGGGGAGATACCGGGGAGCTGTTTTTT. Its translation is CASSHGSGGDTGELFF.

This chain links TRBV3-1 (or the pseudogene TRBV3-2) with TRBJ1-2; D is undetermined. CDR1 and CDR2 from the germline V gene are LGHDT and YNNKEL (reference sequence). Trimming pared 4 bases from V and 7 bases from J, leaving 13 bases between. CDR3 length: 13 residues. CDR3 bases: TGTGCCAGCAGCCCCCAGAGGATGCCTGGCTACACCTTC. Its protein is CASSPQRMPGYTF.

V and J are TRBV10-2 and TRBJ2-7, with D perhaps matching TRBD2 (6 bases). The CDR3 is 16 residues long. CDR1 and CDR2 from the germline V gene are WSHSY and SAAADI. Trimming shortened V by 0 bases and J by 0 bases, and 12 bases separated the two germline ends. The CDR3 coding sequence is TGCGCCAGCAGTGAGTCGGTGTGGGGGGTCTCCTACGAGCAGTACTTC. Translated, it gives CASSESVWGVSYEQYF.

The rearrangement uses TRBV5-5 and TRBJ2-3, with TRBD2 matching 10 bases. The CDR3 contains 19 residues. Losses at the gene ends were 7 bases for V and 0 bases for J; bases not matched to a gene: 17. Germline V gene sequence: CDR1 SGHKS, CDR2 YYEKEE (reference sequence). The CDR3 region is CASSTGRATSGRSTDTQYF. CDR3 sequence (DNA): TGTGCCAGCTCCACCGGACGGGCGACTAGCGGGCGGAGCACAGATACGCAGTATTTT.

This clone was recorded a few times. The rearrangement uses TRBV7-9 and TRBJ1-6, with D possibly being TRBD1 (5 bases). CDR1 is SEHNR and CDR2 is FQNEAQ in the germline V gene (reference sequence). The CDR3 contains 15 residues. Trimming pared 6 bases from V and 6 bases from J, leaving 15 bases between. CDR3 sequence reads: CASRATRQSNSPLHF. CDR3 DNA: TGTGCCAGCAGAGCGACTAGACAGAGTAATTCACCCCTCCACTTT.

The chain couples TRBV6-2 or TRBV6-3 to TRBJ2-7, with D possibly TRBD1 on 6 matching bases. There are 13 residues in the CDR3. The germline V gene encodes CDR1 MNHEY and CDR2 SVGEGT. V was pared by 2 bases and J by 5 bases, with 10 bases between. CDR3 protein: CASSYLNRDEQYF. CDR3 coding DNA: TGTGCCAGCAGTTACCTGAACAGGGACGAGCAGTACTTC.

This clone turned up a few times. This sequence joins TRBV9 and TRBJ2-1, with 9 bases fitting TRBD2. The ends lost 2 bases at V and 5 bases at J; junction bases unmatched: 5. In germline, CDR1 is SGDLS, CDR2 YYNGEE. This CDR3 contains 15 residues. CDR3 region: CASSVGAGGNNEQFF. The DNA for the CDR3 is TGTGCCAGCAGCGTCGGAGCGGGGGGAAACAATGAGCAGTTCTTC.

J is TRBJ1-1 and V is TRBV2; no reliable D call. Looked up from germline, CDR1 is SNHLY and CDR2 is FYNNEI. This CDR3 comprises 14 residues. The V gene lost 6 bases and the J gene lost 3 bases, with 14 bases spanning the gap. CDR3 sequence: CASSVSGGYTEAFF. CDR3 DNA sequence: TGTGCCAGCAGCGTATCTGGCGGCTACACTGAAGCTTTCTTT.

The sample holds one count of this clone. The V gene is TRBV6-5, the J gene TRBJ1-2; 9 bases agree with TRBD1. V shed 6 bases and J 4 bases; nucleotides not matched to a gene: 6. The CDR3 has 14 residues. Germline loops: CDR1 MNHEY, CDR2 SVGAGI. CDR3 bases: TGTGCCAGCAGGGGGACAGGGCAGACCTATGGCTACACCTTC. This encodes CASRGTGQTYGYTF.

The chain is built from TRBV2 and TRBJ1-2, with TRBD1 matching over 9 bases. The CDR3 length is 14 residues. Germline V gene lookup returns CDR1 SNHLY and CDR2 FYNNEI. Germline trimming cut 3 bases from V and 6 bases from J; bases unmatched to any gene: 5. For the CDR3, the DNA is TGTGCCAGCAGTGAGGGACAGGGTATTGATGGCTACACCTTC. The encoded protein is CASSEGQGIDGYTF. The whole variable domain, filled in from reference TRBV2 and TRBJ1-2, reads EPEVTQTPSHQVTQMGQEVILRCVPISNHLYFYWYRQILGQKVEFLVSFYNNEISEKSEIFDDQFSVERPDGSNFTLKIRSTKLEDSAMYFCASSEGQGIDGYTFGSGTRLTVV.

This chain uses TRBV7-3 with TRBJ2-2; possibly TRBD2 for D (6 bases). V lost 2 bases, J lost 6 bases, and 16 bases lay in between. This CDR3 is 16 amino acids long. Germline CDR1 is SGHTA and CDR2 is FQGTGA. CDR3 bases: TGTGCCAGCAGCTTAGGAGGGGCGGGGCAATCCGGGGAGCTGTTTTTT. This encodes CASSLGGAGQSGELFF. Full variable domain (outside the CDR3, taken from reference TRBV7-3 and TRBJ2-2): GAGVSQTPSNKVTEKGKYVELRCDPISGHTALYWYRQSLGQGPEFLIYFQGTGAADDSGLPNDRFFAVRPEGSVSTLKIQRTERGDSAVYLCASSLGGAGQSGELFFGEGSRLTVL.